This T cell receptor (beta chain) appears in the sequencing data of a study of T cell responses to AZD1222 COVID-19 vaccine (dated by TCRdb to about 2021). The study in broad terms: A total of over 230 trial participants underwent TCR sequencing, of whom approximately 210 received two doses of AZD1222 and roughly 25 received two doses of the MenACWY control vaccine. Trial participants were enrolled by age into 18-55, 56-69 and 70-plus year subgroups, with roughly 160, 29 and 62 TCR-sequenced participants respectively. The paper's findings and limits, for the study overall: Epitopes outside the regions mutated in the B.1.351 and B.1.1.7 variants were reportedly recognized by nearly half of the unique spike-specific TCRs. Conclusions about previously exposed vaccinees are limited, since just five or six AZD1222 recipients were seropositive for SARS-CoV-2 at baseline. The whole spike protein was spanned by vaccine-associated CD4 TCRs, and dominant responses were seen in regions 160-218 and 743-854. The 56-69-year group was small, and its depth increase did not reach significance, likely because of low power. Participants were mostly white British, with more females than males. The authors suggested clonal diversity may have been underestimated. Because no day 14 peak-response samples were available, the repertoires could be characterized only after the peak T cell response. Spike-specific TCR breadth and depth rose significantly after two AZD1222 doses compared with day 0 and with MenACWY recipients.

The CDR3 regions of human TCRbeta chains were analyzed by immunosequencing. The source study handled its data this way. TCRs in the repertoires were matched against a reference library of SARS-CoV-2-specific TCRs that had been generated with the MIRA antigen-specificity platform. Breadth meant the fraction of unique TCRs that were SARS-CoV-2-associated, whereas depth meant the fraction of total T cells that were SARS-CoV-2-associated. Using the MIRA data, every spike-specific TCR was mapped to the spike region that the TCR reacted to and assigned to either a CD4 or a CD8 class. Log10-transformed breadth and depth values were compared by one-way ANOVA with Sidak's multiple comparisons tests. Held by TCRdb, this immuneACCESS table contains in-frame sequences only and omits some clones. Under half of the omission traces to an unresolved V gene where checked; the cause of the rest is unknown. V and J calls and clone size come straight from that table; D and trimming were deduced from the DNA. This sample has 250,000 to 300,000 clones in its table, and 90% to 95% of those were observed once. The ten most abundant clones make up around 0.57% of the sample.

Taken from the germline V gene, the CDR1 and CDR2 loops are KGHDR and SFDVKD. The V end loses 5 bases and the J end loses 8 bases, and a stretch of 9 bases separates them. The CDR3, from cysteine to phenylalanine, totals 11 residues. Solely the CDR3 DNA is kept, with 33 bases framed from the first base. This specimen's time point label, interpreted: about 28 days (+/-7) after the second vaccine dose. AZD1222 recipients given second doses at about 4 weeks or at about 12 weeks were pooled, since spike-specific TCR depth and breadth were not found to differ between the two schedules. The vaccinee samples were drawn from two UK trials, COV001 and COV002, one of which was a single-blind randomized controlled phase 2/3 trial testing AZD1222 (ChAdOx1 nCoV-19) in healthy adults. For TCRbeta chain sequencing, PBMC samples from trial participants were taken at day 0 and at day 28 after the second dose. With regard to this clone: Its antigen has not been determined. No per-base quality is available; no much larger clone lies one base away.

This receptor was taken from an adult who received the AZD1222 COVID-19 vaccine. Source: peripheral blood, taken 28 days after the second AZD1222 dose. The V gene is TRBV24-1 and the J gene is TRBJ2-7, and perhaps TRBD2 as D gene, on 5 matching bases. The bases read TGTGCCACCAGTGCGGGGTCCAAGCAGTACTTC. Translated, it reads CATSAGSKQYF.